The clone carrying this T cell receptor (beta chain) was detected ten times or more. Its antigen is undetermined. The data stem from a study of T-cell memory formation after mild COVID-19. The wider study: TCR clusters largely stayed donor specific. Regarding the study as a whole: Mostly located in CM and EM were contracting CD4+ clones, with contracting CD8+ clones located in EMRA.

Germline assignment: CDR1 SGHTA and CDR2 FQGTGA. The CDR3 length is 13 residues. V gave up 4 bases and J gave up 2 bases, with 7 bases separating them. Using its own MiXCR run on the 5' RACE reads, TCRdb lists one record per CDR3 protein. This sample has 550,000 to 700,000 distinct CDR3 sequences, with over 15% found just once. Sequencing was performed on PBMCs or a T cell subset sorted from them (not recorded which). The TCR was taken from an adult woman who had mild COVID-19 (a few samples of this study predate the infection). Cell type and time point are not known. This chain connects TRBV7-3 to TRBJ2-3, with D hard to call. For the CDR3, the DNA is TGTGCCAGCAGCTCCCAGACCACAGATACGCAGTATTTT. Translated: CASSSQTTDTQYF.